The 20 T cell receptor beta chains reported below all come from one sample, sequenced in a study of cytomegalovirus exposure and HLA in healthy donors. This PCR relied on a set of 60 Vbeta primers and 13 Jbeta primers. TCRdb keeps only in-frame clones here, not all; method: immunoSEQ multiplex PCR. The table includes about 180,000 clones, more than 70% detected once. Input material: PBMCs. The receptor set was obtained from a man younger than 40 in good health and CMV-seronegative.

In regard to this clone: The sample has other DNA sequences that encode this CDR3 too. This chain links TRBV19 with TRBJ2-7; D possibly corresponds to TRBD2 (6 bases). The CDR3 has 14 residues. Trimming cost V 3 bases and J 3 bases, with 12 bases left between them. CDR1 LNHDA and CDR2 SQIVND come from the germline V gene (reference sequence). This CDR3 reads CASSIGRGNYEQYF. The CDR3 coding sequence is TGTGCCAGTAGTATCGGCCGGGGGAACTACGAGCAGTACTTC.

This rearrangement joins TRBV2 to TRBJ2-1; D gene ambiguous. V lost 4 bases to trimming and J lost 9 bases, with 7 bases between them. Germline CDR1 and CDR2: SNHLY and FYNNEI. The CDR3 is 11 amino acids. The CDR3 protein is CASSGAREQFF. In nucleotides, the CDR3 is TGTGCCAGCAGTGGGGCGCGTGAGCAGTTCTTC.

This sequence joins TRBV28 and TRBJ2-7; D remains unclear. The V end was cut by 6 bases, the J end by 0 bases, with 3 bases between. The CDR3 runs to 11 residues. Germline V gene sequence: CDR1 MDHEN, CDR2 SYDVKM. This chain's CDR3 is CASSYSYEQYF. The CDR3 region has the DNA TGTGCCAGCAGCTACTCCTACGAGCAGTACTTC.

J is TRBJ2-2 and V is TRBV4-1, with D perhaps matching TRBD1 (6 bases). Looked up from germline, CDR1 is MGHRA and CDR2 is YSYEKL. Trimming removed 4 bases from V and 3 bases from J, with 21 bases in between. This CDR3 spans 18 amino acids. The CDR3 sequence is CASSRQSLRDTYTGELFF. The CDR3 DNA follows: TGCGCCAGCAGCCGACAAAGCTTGAGGGACACCTACACCGGGGAGCTGTTTTTT.

This clone has more than one count but fewer than ten. The chain links TRBV19 to TRBJ1-1; 8 bases match TRBD1. In germline, CDR1 is LNHDA, CDR2 SQIVND (reference sequence). This CDR3 comprises 13 residues. The V and J ends lost 7 bases and 6 bases, in that order; junction bases with no gene match: 7. This chain's CDR3 is CASTDRGLAEAFF. Here the CDR3 DNA reads TGTGCCAGTACCGACAGGGGTTTAGCTGAAGCTTTCTTT. Together with reference TRBV19 and TRBJ1-1, the CDR3 gives the full variable domain: DGGITQSPKYLFRKEGQNVTLSCEQNLNHDAMYWYRQDPGQGLRLIYYSQIVNDFQKGDIAEGYSVSREKKESFPLTVTSAQKNPTAFYLCASTDRGLAEAFFGQGTRLTVV.

The chain uses TRBV5-4 and TRBJ2-1; 7 positions agree with TRBD2. Germline-derived CDR1 and CDR2 are SGHNT and YYREEE (reference sequence). The CDR3 has 16 amino acids. V shed 1 base and J 3 bases; nucleotides not matched to a gene: 7. Written as DNA, the CDR3 is TGTGCCAGCAGCTTGACGTCTAGCGGACGCTACAATGAGCAGTTCTTC. Translated: CASSLTSSGRYNEQFF.

The chain combines TRBV6-1 with TRBJ1-2; D is possibly TRBD1 (6 bases). V gave up 7 bases and J gave up 7 bases, with 16 bases separating them. The CDR3 is 13 amino acids. Germline V lookup: CDR1 MNHNS, CDR2 SASEGT. CDR3 sequence (DNA): TGTGCCAGCACCGACATGGGGGCGGGTGGCTACACCTTC. This encodes CASTDMGAGGYTF.

This rearrangement joins TRBV5-8 to TRBJ1-5; TRBD1 might be the D (5 bases). CDR3 length: 17 residues. V lost 0 bases, J lost 1 base, and 14 bases lay in between. Germline V gene sequence: CDR1 SGHTS, CDR2 YDEGEE. The CDR3 reads CASSLGQGLGSNQPQHF. The DNA of the CDR3 is TGTGCCAGCAGCTTGGGGCAGGGCCTAGGGAGCAATCAGCCCCAGCATTTT.

The V gene is TRBV19, the J gene TRBJ2-7, with a possible D match to TRBD2 (6 bases). Trimming pared 5 bases from V and 2 bases from J, leaving 19 bases between. The germline CDR1 and CDR2 sequences are LNHDA and SQIVND (reference sequence). This CDR3 is 16 amino acids long. CDR3 region: CASSLLSGGLPYEQYF. DNA for the CDR3: TGTGCCAGTAGTCTTCTTAGCGGAGGATTACCCTACGAGCAGTACTTC.

The chain employs TRBV19 and TRBJ2-7, with 8 nucleotides matching TRBD2. Germline-derived CDR1 and CDR2 are LNHDA and SQIVND (reference sequence). The CDR3 spans 15 residues. V trimming: 3 bases; J trimming: 3 bases; junction bases outside the gene matches: 7. CDR3 nucleotide sequence: TGTGCCAGTAGTATTTCCGGACTAGCTTTCTACGAGCAGTACTTC. Encoded protein: CASSISGLAFYEQYF.

The J gene is TRBJ2-7, the V gene TRBV14; D is unclear. This CDR3 has 16 residues. Germline V gene lookup returns CDR1 SGHDN and CDR2 FVKESK. V was pared by 4 bases and J by 1 base, with 17 bases between. The CDR3 loop reads CASSLRRQPSSYEQYF. CDR3 nucleotides: TGTGCCAGCAGCCTAAGGCGGCAACCCTCGTCCTACGAGCAGTACTTC.

The V call is TRBV6-1, the J call TRBJ1-6, with a weak D call TRBD1 (5 bases). Germline-derived CDR1 and CDR2 are MNHNS and SASEGT. With 6 bases removed from V and 10 bases from J, the gap between germline ends came to 16 bases. This CDR3 has 14 residues. The CDR3 DNA reads TGTGCCAGCAGAAAAGAAGCAGGGCCCTCACCCCTCCACTTT. Protein sequence: CASRKEAGPSPLHF.

The rearrangement uses TRBV14 and TRBJ2-2; weak D call: TRBD2 (5 bases). The CDR3 consists of 15 residues. Germline V CDR1 and CDR2: SGHDN, FVKESK. V was clipped by 1 base and J by 8 bases, with 14 bases between them. The CDR3 spells CASSQADLLRGELFF. In DNA form, the CDR3 reads TGTGCCAGCAGCCAAGCGGACTTACTTAGGGGGGAGCTGTTTTTT.

The CDR3 reads CASSGTGYEQYF. The CDR3 DNA sequence: TGTGCCAGCAGCGGGACAGGATACGAGCAGTACTTC. This chain uses TRBV9 with TRBJ2-7, with TRBD1 matching 7 bases. The germline V gene has CDR1 SGDLS and CDR2 YYNGEE. J was trimmed by 4 bases and V by 3 bases; bases with no gene match: 1. CDR3 length equals 12 residues.

V gene TRBV28 combines with J gene TRBJ2-1, with D uncertain. V lost 8 bases and J 3 bases, leaving 14 bases between the germline ends. This CDR3 has 14 residues. The germline CDR1 and CDR2 sequences are MDHEN and SYDVKM. CDR3 residues: CASVSADLYNEQFF. The CDR3 nucleotides are TGTGCCAGCGTTTCTGCGGATCTCTACAATGAGCAGTTCTTC.

The chain combines TRBV6-6 with TRBJ2-3; D not certain. The CDR3 is 14 residues long. V was clipped by 2 bases and J by 2 bases, with 8 bases between them. Germline V gene sequence: CDR1 MNHNY, CDR2 SVGAGI (reference sequence). The CDR3, as DNA: TGTGCCAGCAGTTACGAGACTGACACAGATACGCAGTATTTT. It translates to CASSYETDTDTQYF.

The chain uses TRBV30 and TRBJ2-7; 9 bases align to TRBD1. CDR1 is GTSNPN, CDR2 SVGIG, per germline (reference sequence). Trimming took 3 bases from V and 8 from J; bases not matched to a gene: 14. This CDR3 region has 15 residues. CDR3 sequence: CAWRWRGTGGAQQYF. CDR3 in DNA: TGTGCCTGGAGATGGCGCGGAACAGGGGGCGCCCAGCAGTACTTC.

With regard to this clone: Sequence at one end of the junction differs from germline and may be a read error. Different DNA sequences within this sample yield the same CDR3. V usage is TRBV6-5 and J usage is TRBJ2-1; D is uncertain. This CDR3 has 15 residues. CDR1 MNHEY and CDR2 SVGAGI come from the germline V gene. The DNA of the CDR3 is TGTGCCAGTAGTTACGGAGCGAGTACATACAATGAGCAGTTCTTC. The encoded protein is CASSYGASTYNEQFF.

V is TRBV7-2 and J is TRBJ2-7, with 11 bases identical to TRBD2. V shed 5 bases, J shed 6 bases, and the junction held 9 bases outside the gene matches. Germline assignment: CDR1 SGHTA and CDR2 FQGNSA. The CDR3 has 15 amino acids. The CDR3: CASSLGLAGGREQYF. CDR3 in DNA: TGTGCCAGCAGCCTGGGTTTAGCGGGAGGGCGCGAGCAGTACTTC.

The chain employs TRBV18 and TRBJ1-5; 7 bases are shared with TRBD1. The CDR3 loop spans 14 amino acids. Germline V gene lookup returns CDR1 KGHSH and CDR2 LQKENI. V trimming: 2 bases; J trimming: 9 bases; junction bases outside the gene matches: 7. CDR3: CASSPEQGIRPQHF. DNA of the CDR3: TGTGCCAGCTCACCAGAACAGGGGATCCGGCCCCAGCATTTT.